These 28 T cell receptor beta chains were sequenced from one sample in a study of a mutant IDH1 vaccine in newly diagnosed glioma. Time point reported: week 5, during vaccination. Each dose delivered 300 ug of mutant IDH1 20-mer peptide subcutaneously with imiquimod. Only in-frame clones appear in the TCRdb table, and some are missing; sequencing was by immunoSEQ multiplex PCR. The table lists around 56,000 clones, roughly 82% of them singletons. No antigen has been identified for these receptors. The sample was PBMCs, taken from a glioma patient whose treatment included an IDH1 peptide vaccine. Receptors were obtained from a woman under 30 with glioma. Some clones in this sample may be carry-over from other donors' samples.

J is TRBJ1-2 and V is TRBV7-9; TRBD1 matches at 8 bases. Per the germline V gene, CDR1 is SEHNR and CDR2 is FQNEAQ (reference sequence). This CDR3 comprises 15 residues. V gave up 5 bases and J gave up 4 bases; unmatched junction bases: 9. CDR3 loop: CASSPSDRESYGYTF. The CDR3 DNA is TGTGCCAGCAGCCCTTCGGACAGGGAGTCCTATGGCTACACCTTC.

DNA of the CDR3: TGTGCCAGCAGCTTGGGGGGCAGTCGCGAGCAGTACTTC. Its protein product is CASSLGGSREQYF. The rearrangement joins TRBV5-4 to TRBJ2-7; tentative D call: TRBD1 (5 bases). Trimming shortened V by 0 bases and J by 6 bases, and 10 bases separated the two germline ends. The CDR3 contains 13 residues. CDR1 and CDR2 from the germline V gene are SGHNT and YYREEE (reference sequence).

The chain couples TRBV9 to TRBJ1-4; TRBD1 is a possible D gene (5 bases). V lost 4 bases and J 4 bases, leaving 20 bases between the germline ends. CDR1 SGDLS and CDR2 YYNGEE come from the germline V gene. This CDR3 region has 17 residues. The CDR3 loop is CASSPSSGGRGNEKLFF. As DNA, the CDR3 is TGTGCCAGCAGCCCCTCGAGTGGAGGGAGGGGTAATGAAAAACTGTTTTTT.

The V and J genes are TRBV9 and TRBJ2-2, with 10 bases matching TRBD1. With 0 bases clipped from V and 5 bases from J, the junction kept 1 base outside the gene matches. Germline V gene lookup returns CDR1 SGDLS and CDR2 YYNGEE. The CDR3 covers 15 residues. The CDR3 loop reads CASSVGGQGTGELFF. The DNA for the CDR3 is TGTGCCAGCAGCGTAGGGGGACAGGGGACCGGGGAGCTGTTTTTT.

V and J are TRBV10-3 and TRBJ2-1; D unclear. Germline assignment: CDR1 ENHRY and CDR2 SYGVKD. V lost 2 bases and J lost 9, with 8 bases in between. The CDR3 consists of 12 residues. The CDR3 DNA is TGTGCCATCAGTGAGAACTGGGTTGAGCAGTTCTTC. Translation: CAISENWVEQFF.

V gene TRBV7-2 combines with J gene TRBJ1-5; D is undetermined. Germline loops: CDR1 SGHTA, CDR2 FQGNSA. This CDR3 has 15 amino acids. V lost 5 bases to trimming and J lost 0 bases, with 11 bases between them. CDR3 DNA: TGTGCCAGCAGCACGCAGCCCTATAGCAATCAGCCCCAGCATTTT. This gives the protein CASSTQPYSNQPQHF.

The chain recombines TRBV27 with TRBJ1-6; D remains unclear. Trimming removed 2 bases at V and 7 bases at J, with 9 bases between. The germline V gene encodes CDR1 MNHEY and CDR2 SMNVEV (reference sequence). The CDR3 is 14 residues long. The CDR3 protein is CASSLGTVNSPLHF. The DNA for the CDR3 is TGTGCCAGCAGTTTAGGAACAGTAAATTCACCCCTCCACTTT.

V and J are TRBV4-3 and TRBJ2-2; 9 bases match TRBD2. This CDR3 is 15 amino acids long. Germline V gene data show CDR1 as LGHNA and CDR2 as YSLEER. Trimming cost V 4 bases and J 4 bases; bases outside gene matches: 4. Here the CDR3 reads CASSRGGGGTGELFF. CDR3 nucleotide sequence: TGCGCCAGCAGCCGGGGCGGGGGGGGCACCGGGGAGCTGTTTTTT.

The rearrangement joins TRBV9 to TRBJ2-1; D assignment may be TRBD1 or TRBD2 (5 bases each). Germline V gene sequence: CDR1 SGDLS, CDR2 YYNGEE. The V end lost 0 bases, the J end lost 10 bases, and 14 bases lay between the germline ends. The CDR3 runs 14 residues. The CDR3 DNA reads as TGTGCCAGCAGCGTAGCTACTGGGTGGGGGGAGCAGTTCTTC. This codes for CASSVATGWGEQFF.

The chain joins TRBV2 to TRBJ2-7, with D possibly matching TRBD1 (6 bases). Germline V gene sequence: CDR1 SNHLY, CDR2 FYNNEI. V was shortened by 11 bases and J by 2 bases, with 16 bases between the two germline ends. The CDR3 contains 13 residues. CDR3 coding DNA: TGTGCCGGGGGCGCCAGCGGCGCCTACGAGCAGTACTTC. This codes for CAGGASGAYEQYF. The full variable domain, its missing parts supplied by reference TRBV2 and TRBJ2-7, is EPEVTQTPSHQVTQMGQEVILRCVPISNHLYFYWYRQILGQKVEFLVSFYNNEISEKSEIFDDQFSVERPDGSNFTLKIRSTKLEDSAMYFCAGGASGAYEQYFGPGTRLTVT.

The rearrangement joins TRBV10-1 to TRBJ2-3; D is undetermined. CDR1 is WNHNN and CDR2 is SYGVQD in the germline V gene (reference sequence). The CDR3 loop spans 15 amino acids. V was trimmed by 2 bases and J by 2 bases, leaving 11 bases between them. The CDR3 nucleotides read TGCGCCAGCAGTGAGGAAGCTACCAACACAGATACGCAGTATTTT. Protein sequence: CASSEEATNTDTQYF.

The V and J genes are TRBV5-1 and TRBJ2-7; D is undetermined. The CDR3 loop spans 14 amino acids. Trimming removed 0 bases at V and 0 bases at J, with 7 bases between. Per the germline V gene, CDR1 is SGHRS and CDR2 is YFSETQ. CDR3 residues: CASSLDSISYEQYF. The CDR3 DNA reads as TGCGCCAGCAGCTTGGACTCGATCTCCTACGAGCAGTACTTC.

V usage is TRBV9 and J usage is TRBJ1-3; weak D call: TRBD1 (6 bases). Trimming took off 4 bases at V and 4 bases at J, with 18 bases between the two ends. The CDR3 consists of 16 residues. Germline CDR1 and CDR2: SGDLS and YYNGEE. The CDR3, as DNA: TGTGCCAGCAGCCCCGACCCCCGGGGGGCGGGAAACACCATATATTTT. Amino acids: CASSPDPRGAGNTIYF.

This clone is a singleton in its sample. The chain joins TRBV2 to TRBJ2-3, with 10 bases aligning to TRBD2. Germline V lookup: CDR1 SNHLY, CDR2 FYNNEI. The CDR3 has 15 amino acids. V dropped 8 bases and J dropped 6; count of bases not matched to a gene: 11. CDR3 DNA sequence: TGTGCCAGCGGGACCACTAGCGGGACGCGGGATACGCAGTATTTT. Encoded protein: CASGTTSGTRDTQYF. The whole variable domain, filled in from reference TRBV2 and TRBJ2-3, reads EPEVTQTPSHQVTQMGQEVILRCVPISNHLYFYWYRQILGQKVEFLVSFYNNEISEKSEIFDDQFSVERPDGSNFTLKIRSTKLEDSAMYFCASGTTSGTRDTQYFGPGTRLTVL.

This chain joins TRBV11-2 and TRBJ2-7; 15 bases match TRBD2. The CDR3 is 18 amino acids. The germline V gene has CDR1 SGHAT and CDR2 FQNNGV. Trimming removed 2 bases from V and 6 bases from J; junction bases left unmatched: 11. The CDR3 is CASSLSGLAGGSPAEQYF. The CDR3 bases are TGTGCCAGCAGCTTATCCGGACTAGCGGGAGGGTCCCCCGCCGAGCAGTACTTC.

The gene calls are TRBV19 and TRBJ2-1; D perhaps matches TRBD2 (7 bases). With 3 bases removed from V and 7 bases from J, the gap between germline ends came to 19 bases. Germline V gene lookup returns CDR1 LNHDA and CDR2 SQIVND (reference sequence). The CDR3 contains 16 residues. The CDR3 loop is CASSIIGGGPRNEQFF. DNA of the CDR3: TGTGCCAGTAGTATCATTGGGGGGGGGCCTAGGAATGAGCAGTTCTTC.

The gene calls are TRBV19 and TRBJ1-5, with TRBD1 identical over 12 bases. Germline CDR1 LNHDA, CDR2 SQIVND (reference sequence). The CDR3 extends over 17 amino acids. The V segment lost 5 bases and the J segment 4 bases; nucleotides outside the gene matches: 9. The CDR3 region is CASSPWDRGRANQPQHF. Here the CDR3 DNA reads TGTGCCAGTAGTCCTTGGGACAGGGGGCGAGCGAATCAGCCCCAGCATTTT.

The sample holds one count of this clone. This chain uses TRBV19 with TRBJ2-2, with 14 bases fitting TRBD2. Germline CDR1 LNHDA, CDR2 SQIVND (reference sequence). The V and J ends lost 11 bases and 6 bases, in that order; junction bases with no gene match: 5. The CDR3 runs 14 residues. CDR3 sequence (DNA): TGTGCCGGGGGGACTAGCGGGAGTGCCGGGGAGCTGTTTTTT. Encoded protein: CAGGTSGSAGELFF. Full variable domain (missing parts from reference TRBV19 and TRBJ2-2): DGGITQSPKYLFRKEGQNVTLSCEQNLNHDAMYWYRQDPGQGLRLIYYSQIVNDFQKGDIAEGYSVSREKKESFPLTVTSAQKNPTAFYLCAGGTSGSAGELFFGEGSRLTVL.

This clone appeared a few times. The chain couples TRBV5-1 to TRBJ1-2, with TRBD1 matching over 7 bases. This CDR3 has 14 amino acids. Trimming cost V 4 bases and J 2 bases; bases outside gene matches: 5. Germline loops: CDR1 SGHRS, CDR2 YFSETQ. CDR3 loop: CASSLGDRNYGYTF. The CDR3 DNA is TGCGCCAGCAGCCTAGGGGACAGAAACTATGGCTACACCTTC.

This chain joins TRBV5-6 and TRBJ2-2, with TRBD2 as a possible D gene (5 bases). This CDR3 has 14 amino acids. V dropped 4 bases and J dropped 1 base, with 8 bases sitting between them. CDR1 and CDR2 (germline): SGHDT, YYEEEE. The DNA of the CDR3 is TGTGCCAGCAGCCCGGACTGGAACACCGGGGAGCTGTTTTTT. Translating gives CASSPDWNTGELFF.

The DNA for the CDR3 is TGTGCCAGCAGCTTAGACAGGGAGCTGTTTTTT. Encoded protein: CASSLDRELFF. This rearrangement joins TRBV7-2 to TRBJ2-2; D ambiguous. The V and J ends lost 1 base and 9 bases respectively, with 3 bases between them. In germline, CDR1 is SGHTA, CDR2 FQGNSA. The CDR3 sequence is 11 residues long.

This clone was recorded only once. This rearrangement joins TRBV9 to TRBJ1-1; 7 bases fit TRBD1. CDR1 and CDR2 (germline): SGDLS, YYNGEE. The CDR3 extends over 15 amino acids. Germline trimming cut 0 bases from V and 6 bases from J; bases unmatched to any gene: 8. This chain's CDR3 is CASSVEAGTDSEAFF. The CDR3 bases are TGTGCCAGCAGCGTAGAAGCCGGGACAGACTCTGAAGCTTTCTTT.

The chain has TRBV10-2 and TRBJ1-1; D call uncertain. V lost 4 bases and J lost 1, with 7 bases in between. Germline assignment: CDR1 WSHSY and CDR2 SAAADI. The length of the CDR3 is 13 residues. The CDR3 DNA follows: TGCGCCAGCAGTGTTACGGGGAACACTGAAGCTTTCTTT. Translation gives CASSVTGNTEAFF.

The CDR3 nucleotides read TGCGCCAGCAGCCAGTTACAGGGGTTGAACACTGAAGCTTTCTTT. Amino acids: CASSQLQGLNTEAFF. The V and J genes are TRBV4-3 and TRBJ1-1, with TRBD1 matching over 7 bases. Germline CDR1 reads LGHNA; CDR2 reads YSLEER. Unmatched junction bases numbered 4, after V lost 3 bases and J lost 0 bases. This CDR3 contains 15 residues.

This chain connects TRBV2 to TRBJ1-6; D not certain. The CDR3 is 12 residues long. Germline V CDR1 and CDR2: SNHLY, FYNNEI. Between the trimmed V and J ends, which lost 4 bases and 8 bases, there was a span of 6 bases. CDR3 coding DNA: TGTGCCAGCAGTGCTTACGATTCACCCCTCCACTTT. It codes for CASSAYDSPLHF.

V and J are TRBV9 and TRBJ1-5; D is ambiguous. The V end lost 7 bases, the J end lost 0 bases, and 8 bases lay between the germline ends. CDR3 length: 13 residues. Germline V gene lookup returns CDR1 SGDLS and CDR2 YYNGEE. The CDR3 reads CASSKNSNQPQHF. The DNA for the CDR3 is TGTGCCAGCTCCAAAAATAGCAATCAGCCCCAGCATTTT.

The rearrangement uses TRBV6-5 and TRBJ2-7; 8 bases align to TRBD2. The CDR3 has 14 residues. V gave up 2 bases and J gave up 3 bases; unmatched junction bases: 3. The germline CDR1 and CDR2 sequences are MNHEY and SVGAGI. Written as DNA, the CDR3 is TGTGCCAGCAGTTACACGGGAGGGGGCTACGAGCAGTACTTC. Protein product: CASSYTGGGYEQYF.

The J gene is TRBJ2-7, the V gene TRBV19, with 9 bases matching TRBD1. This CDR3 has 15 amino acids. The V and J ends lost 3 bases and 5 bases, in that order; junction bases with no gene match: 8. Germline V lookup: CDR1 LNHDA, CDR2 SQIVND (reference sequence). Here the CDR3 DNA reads TGTGCCAGTAGTATGCAATCGACAGGGGGTCACGAGCAGTACTTC. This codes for CASSMQSTGGHEQYF.